This is a list of T cell receptor beta chains from one sample in a study of metastatic and nonmetastatic thyroid tumors. MiXCR re-clonotyped the PCR reads for TCRdb. Here the sample spans approximately 21,000 clones, 25% to 30% being singletons. The sequenced material came from blood. Every receptor here comes from a female donor with papillary thyroid cancer or a benign thyroid nodule (not recorded which). Some clones in this sample may be carry-over from other donors' samples. CDR3s leave out the opening cysteine and the closing phenylalanine or tryptophan. The order of the fields is J gene, CDR3 length, clone size, V gene, CDR3 protein. Clone size is shown for a subset of rows, as once, few, many or a class of expanded clone.

j_call: TRBJ2-2; cdr3_length: 14; clone_size: many; v_call: TRBV5-6; cdr3_aa: ASSPGPDSRVGELF
j_call: TRBJ1-2; cdr3_length: 12; clone_size: many; v_call: TRBV12-3/TRBV12-4; cdr3_aa: ASSPRGGTYGYT
j_call: TRBJ2-1; cdr3_length: 13; clone_size: few; v_call: TRBV6-1; cdr3_aa: ASSEVQGAYNEQF
j_call: TRBJ2-5; cdr3_length: 15; clone_size: few; v_call: TRBV20-1; cdr3_aa: SAREGLAGGVVETQY
j_call: TRBJ2-3; cdr3_length: 12; clone_size: many; v_call: TRBV7-2; cdr3_aa: ASAPGGRKDTQY
j_call: TRBJ1-4; cdr3_length: 16; clone_size: NA; v_call: TRBV6-2/TRBV6-3; cdr3_aa: ASSYPDRDPPTNEKLF
j_call: TRBJ2-7; cdr3_length: 13; clone_size: NA; v_call: TRBV11-2; cdr3_aa: ASSNSRSDSYEQY
j_call: TRBJ2-2; cdr3_length: 14; clone_size: medium-sized; v_call: TRBV6-2/TRBV6-3; cdr3_aa: ASSYIAGGPTGELF
j_call: TRBJ1-5; cdr3_length: 15; clone_size: NA; v_call: TRBV19; cdr3_aa: ASSIKVPEFSNQPQH
j_call: TRBJ2-5; cdr3_length: 13; clone_size: many; v_call: TRBV19; cdr3_aa: ASSSFRSNQETQY
j_call: TRBJ1-2; cdr3_length: 16; clone_size: NA; v_call: TRBV20-1; cdr3_aa: SAVPVQGTDIPNYGYT
j_call: TRBJ2-7; cdr3_length: 13; clone_size: many; v_call: TRBV7-9; cdr3_aa: ASSFGAGSSYEQY
j_call: TRBJ2-7; cdr3_length: 13; clone_size: NA; v_call: TRBV4-1; cdr3_aa: ASSQGLAITYEQY
j_call: TRBJ2-2; cdr3_length: 14; clone_size: once; v_call: TRBV5-1; cdr3_aa: ASSSPPGQLGGELF
j_call: TRBJ2-2; cdr3_length: 11; clone_size: NA; v_call: TRBV24-1; cdr3_aa: ATSERPDGELF
j_call: TRBJ1-1; cdr3_length: 13; clone_size: NA; v_call: TRBV11-2; cdr3_aa: ASSHTVTWGTEAF
j_call: TRBJ2-1; cdr3_length: 12; clone_size: many; v_call: TRBV11-2; cdr3_aa: ASTTPSSYNEQS
j_call: TRBJ2-5; cdr3_length: 10; clone_size: few; v_call: TRBV29-1; cdr3_aa: SVFGYQETQY
j_call: TRBJ2-1; cdr3_length: 14; clone_size: medium-sized; v_call: TRBV7-9; cdr3_aa: ASSHQRVSSYNEQF
j_call: TRBJ2-1; cdr3_length: 11; clone_size: many; v_call: TRBV5-1; cdr3_aa: ASSRPEFNEQF
j_call: TRBJ2-6; cdr3_length: 13; clone_size: many; v_call: TRBV6-1; cdr3_aa: ASWGAGAGANVLT
j_call: TRBJ1-5; cdr3_length: 12; clone_size: few; v_call: TRBV4-2; cdr3_aa: ASSQAGGNQPQH
j_call: TRBJ2-7; cdr3_length: 13; clone_size: medium-sized; v_call: TRBV20-1; cdr3_aa: SARDLWTGEYEQY
j_call: TRBJ1-5; cdr3_length: 13; clone_size: many; v_call: TRBV20-1; cdr3_aa: SASGGRGSNQPQH
j_call: TRBJ1-1; cdr3_length: 10; clone_size: many; v_call: TRBV5-1; cdr3_aa: ASSEDTDEAF
j_call: TRBJ1-1; cdr3_length: 12; clone_size: many; v_call: TRBV9; cdr3_aa: ASSVGQTDTEAF
j_call: TRBJ1-4; cdr3_length: 10; clone_size: NA; v_call: TRBV30; cdr3_aa: AWARDREKLF
j_call: TRBJ2-2; cdr3_length: 13; clone_size: many; v_call: TRBV12-3/TRBV12-4; cdr3_aa: ASSLDAGGTGELF
j_call: TRBJ1-5; cdr3_length: 10; clone_size: few; v_call: TRBV12-3/TRBV12-4; cdr3_aa: ASSTRTQPLH
j_call: TRBJ2-7; cdr3_length: 12; clone_size: NA; v_call: TRBV20-1; cdr3_aa: SAPAGVRGLEQY
j_call: TRBJ1-2; cdr3_length: 11; clone_size: many; v_call: TRBV6-4; cdr3_aa: ASSAQGNYGYT
j_call: TRBJ2-3; cdr3_length: 14; clone_size: many; v_call: TRBV3-1; cdr3_aa: ASSQGLAGGTDTQY
j_call: TRBJ1-1; cdr3_length: 13; clone_size: medium-sized; v_call: TRBV7-8; cdr3_aa: ASSLGVGRGTEAF
j_call: TRBJ2-5; cdr3_length: 12; clone_size: many; v_call: TRBV6-7; cdr3_aa: ASFTSGEQETQY
j_call: TRBJ2-1; cdr3_length: 14; clone_size: many; v_call: TRBV7-9; cdr3_aa: ASSLAPSGIDNEQF
j_call: TRBJ2-5; cdr3_length: 11; clone_size: once; v_call: TRBV5-1; cdr3_aa: ASSSAAGETQY
j_call: TRBJ2-7; cdr3_length: 14; clone_size: medium-sized; v_call: TRBV20-1; cdr3_aa: SARLLAGAQPYEQY
j_call: TRBJ2-1; cdr3_length: 13; clone_size: NA; v_call: TRBV5-1; cdr3_aa: ASSSSTGRSNEQF
j_call: TRBJ2-1; cdr3_length: 12; clone_size: many; v_call: TRBV29-1; cdr3_aa: SVELAGGFDEQF
j_call: TRBJ2-1; cdr3_length: 14; clone_size: many; v_call: TRBV5-1; cdr3_aa: ASSPRASGRDNEQF
j_call: TRBJ2-7; cdr3_length: 11; clone_size: once; v_call: TRBV18; cdr3_aa: ASSPLEDGEQY
j_call: TRBJ2-7; cdr3_length: 12; clone_size: many; v_call: TRBV6-2/TRBV6-3; cdr3_aa: ASSPGQGSYEQY
j_call: TRBJ2-1; cdr3_length: 13; clone_size: medium-sized; v_call: TRBV7-8; cdr3_aa: ASSYTGTEYNEQF
j_call: TRBJ2-2; cdr3_length: 13; clone_size: many; v_call: TRBV4-3; cdr3_aa: ASSPTTGYTGELF
j_call: TRBJ1-1; cdr3_length: 11; clone_size: many; v_call: TRBV6-1; cdr3_aa: ASSESAWPEAF
j_call: TRBJ1-6; cdr3_length: 11; clone_size: NA; v_call: TRBV30; cdr3_aa: AWSAQDNSPLH
j_call: TRBJ1-2; cdr3_length: 13; clone_size: many; v_call: TRBV27; cdr3_aa: ASSFSTRGGAGYT
j_call: TRBJ1-2; cdr3_length: 10; clone_size: NA; v_call: TRBV11-2; cdr3_aa: ASSLLGEGYT
j_call: TRBJ2-1; cdr3_length: 14; clone_size: NA; v_call: TRBV20-1; cdr3_aa: RATPLGGHRYNEQF
j_call: TRBJ1-1; cdr3_length: 13; clone_size: medium-sized; v_call: TRBV24-1; cdr3_aa: ATSDTRARNTEAF
j_call: TRBJ2-7; cdr3_length: 14; clone_size: NA; v_call: TRBV5-1; cdr3_aa: ASTLSAPTSGSTWY
j_call: TRBJ2-2; cdr3_length: 14; clone_size: few; v_call: TRBV20-1; cdr3_aa: SASGLDRAKTGELF
j_call: TRBJ1-3; cdr3_length: 14; clone_size: medium-sized; v_call: TRBV7-2; cdr3_aa: ASSLARRASGNTIY
j_call: TRBJ1-1; cdr3_length: 11; clone_size: NA; v_call: TRBV5-1; cdr3_aa: ASSFSGVGEAF
j_call: TRBJ2-3; cdr3_length: 10; clone_size: many; v_call: TRBV25-1; cdr3_aa: ASRTSTDTQY
j_call: TRBJ2-3; cdr3_length: 9; clone_size: once; v_call: TRBV6-1; cdr3_aa: ASSEMRTQY
j_call: TRBJ2-7; cdr3_length: 13; clone_size: medium-sized; v_call: TRBV7-2; cdr3_aa: ASRGRDRGSYEQY
j_call: TRBJ2-1; cdr3_length: 11; clone_size: medium-sized; v_call: TRBV7-8; cdr3_aa: ASSFVAGYEQF
j_call: TRBJ2-6; cdr3_length: 14; clone_size: many; v_call: TRBV24-1; cdr3_aa: ATSDNLGPGANVLT
j_call: TRBJ2-1; cdr3_length: 14; clone_size: NA; v_call: TRBV20-1; cdr3_aa: SARDLSGTSLNEQF